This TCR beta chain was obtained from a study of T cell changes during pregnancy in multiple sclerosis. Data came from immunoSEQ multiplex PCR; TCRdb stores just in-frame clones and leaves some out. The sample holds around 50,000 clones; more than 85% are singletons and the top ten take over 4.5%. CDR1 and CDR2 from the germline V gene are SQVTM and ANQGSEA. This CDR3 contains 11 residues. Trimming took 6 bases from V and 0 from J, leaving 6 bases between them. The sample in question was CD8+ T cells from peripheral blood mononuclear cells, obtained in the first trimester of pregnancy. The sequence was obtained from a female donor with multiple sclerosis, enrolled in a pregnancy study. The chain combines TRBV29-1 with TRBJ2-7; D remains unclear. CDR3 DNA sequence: TGCAGCGTCATGTTCTCCTACGAGCAGTACTTC. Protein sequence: CSVMFSYEQYF.